The clone carrying this T cell receptor (beta chain) was counted many times. The antigen remains undetermined. Germline CDR1 SGHRS, CDR2 YFSETQ. The CDR3 sequence is 14 residues long. Between the trimmed V and J ends, which lost 1 base and 5 bases, there was a span of 9 bases. The data were taken from a study of vaccination effects on CD4 cells after COVID-19. Sequencing was performed with immunoSEQ multiplex PCR; in TCRdb, only in-frame clones are kept and a portion is missing. The table records 67,000 or so clones, approximately 82% of them present only once. ViraFEST used viral peptide pools to expand antigen-specific CD4+ T cells before sequencing. At the end of 9 to 11 days of culture, CD4+ T cells were isolated. It was two doses of either the BNT162b2 or mRNA-1273 vaccine that participants received. Nucleocapsid antibody tests were negative, and the vaccine recipients had no prior SARS-CoV-2 infection. A half-medium replacement with IL-2 medium was carried out on days 3 and 7.

V gene TRBV5-1 combines with J gene TRBJ1-4; D is unresolved. The sequences come from CD4+ T cells from PBMCs cultured with HCoV-229E spike peptides, collected after COVID-19 vaccination. This TCR came from a human donor who received a COVID-19 vaccine. DNA of the CDR3: TGCGCCAGCAGCTTGCAGGCTTCGAATGAAAAACTGTTTTTT. Translating it yields CASSLQASNEKLFF.